This T cell receptor (beta chain) was recovered during a study of T cells in Graves' hyperthyroidism and ophthalmopathy. CDR3 length: 15 amino acids. Trimming took 4 bases from V and 5 from J; bases not matched to a gene: 9. The germline V gene has CDR1 MGHDK and CDR2 SYGVNS. The investigators amplified TCR beta CDR3 regions from RNA transcripts. The study used the HTBI primer set for a first-round RT-PCR of the TCR CDR3. TCRdb processed the multiplex PCR reads anew with MiXCR; each CDR3 protein has one entry. In the table there are more than 75,000 distinct CDR3 sequences, around 50% of which are singletons. Source material for PBMCs was 10 ml fresh peripheral blood. This clonotype was seen only a few times.

This receptor was obtained from a woman between 40 and 55 years old with Graves' hyperthyroidism. V gene TRBV25-1 combines with J gene TRBJ1-2; 8 nucleotides match TRBD1. The source material was blood. The CDR3 protein is CASSASGRGHYGYTF. For the CDR3, the DNA is TGTGCCAGCAGTGCTAGCGGCAGGGGGCATTATGGCTACACCTTC.